This passage covers 15 T cell receptor beta chains from one sample sequenced in a study of blood T cell repertoires in COVID-19. Method: immunoSEQ multiplex PCR; TCRdb's copy keeps in-frame clones and lacks some. The sample records about 120,000 clones, approximately 86% being singletons. Material: peripheral blood. These receptors were collected from a woman in her forties or fifties with active or convalescent COVID-19.

V is TRBV24-1 and J is TRBJ2-2; 15 bases fit TRBD2. J was trimmed by 0 bases and V by 6 bases; bases with no gene match: 10. The CDR3 is 20 amino acids. CDR1 is KGHDR, CDR2 SFDVKD, per germline. CDR3 sequence reads: CATSPPPGLAGGTNTGELFF. The CDR3 DNA reads TGTGCCACCAGTCCCCCCCCGGGACTAGCGGGAGGAACGAACACCGGGGAGCTGTTTTTT.

This clone showed up just once. The chain recombines TRBV4-1 with TRBJ2-7, with TRBD1 identical over 10 bases. From germline, CDR1 is MGHRA and CDR2 YSYEKL. Germline trimming cut 3 bases from V and 5 bases from J; bases unmatched to any gene: 4. The CDR3 covers 14 residues. Here the CDR3 DNA reads TGCGCCAGCAGCCATCCGGGACAGGGGAACGAGCAGTACTTC. Its translation is CASSHPGQGNEQYF.

The chain uses TRBV29-1 and TRBJ2-3; no clear D gene. The CDR3 is made up of 15 amino acids. V lost 0 bases and J lost 1, with 11 bases in between. Germline V gives CDR1 SQVTM, CDR2 ANQGSEA. The chain's CDR3 is CSVEDGNYRTDTQYF. In DNA form, the CDR3 reads TGCAGCGTTGAAGATGGTAACTACCGCACAGATACGCAGTATTTT.

This sequence joins TRBV7-2 and TRBJ1-1, with TRBD1 matching 7 bases. Per the germline V gene, CDR1 is SGHTA and CDR2 is FQGNSA. CDR3 length: 18 amino acids. With V trimmed by 5 bases and J by 1 base, 16 bases remained unmatched. The CDR3 protein is CASSPKFMTGLENTEAFF. The CDR3 DNA follows: TGTGCCAGCAGCCCAAAATTTATGACAGGGCTTGAGAACACTGAAGCTTTCTTT.

The sample holds one count of this clone. V gene TRBV28 combines with J gene TRBJ1-5; D might be TRBD1 (5 bases). V was cut by 5 bases and J by 5 bases, with 19 bases left in between. Germline V gives CDR1 MDHEN, CDR2 SYDVKM. This CDR3 is 16 amino acids long. CDR3 coding DNA: TGTGCCAGCAGTCCCCCAGGGTGGGGCAGGTATCAGCCCCAGCATTTT. It yields the protein CASSPPGWGRYQPQHF. The full variable domain, its missing parts supplied by reference TRBV28 and TRBJ1-5, is DVKVTQSSRYLVKRTGEKVFLECVQDMDHENMFWYRQDPGLGLRLIYFSYDVKMKEKGDIPEGYSVSREKKERFSLILESASTNQTSMYLCASSPPGWGRYQPQHFGDGTRLSIL.

The chain joins TRBV7-2 to TRBJ2-1, with D uncertain. The CDR3 contains 13 residues. The germline CDR1 and CDR2 sequences are SGHTA and FQGNSA. The V end lost 2 bases, the J end lost 12 bases, and 14 bases lay between the germline ends. In nucleotides, the CDR3 is TGTGCCAGCAGCTTAATGGTTCCTAACAGGCAGTTCTTC. Its protein product is CASSLMVPNRQFF.

This rearrangement joins TRBV2 to TRBJ1-2, with 9 positions matching TRBD1. CDR3 length: 13 amino acids. The trim removed 8 bases at V and 7 bases at J, leaving 8 bases unmatched. Germline CDR1 SNHLY, CDR2 FYNNEI. The CDR3 bases are TGTGCCAGCCGTACCGGGGACAGGGTTGGCTACACCTTC. This codes for CASRTGDRVGYTF.

This chain uses TRBV3-1 (or the pseudogene TRBV3-2) with TRBJ2-2; possibly TRBD1 for D (6 bases). Trimming took 4 bases from V and 1 from J, leaving 7 bases between them. Germline CDR1 and CDR2: LGHDT and YNNKEL (reference sequence). The length of the CDR3 is 14 residues. CDR3 in amino acids: CASSPGQNTGELFF. The CDR3, as DNA: TGTGCCAGCAGCCCGGGACAGAACACCGGGGAGCTGTTTTTT.

The chain uses TRBV5-6 and TRBJ2-7; tentatively, D is TRBD2 (5 bases). Between the trimmed V and J ends, which lost 4 bases and 2 bases, there was a span of 19 bases. CDR3 length equals 16 residues. Germline V gene lookup returns CDR1 SGHDT and CDR2 YYEEEE. CDR3 in amino acids: CASSPTPGRGPYEQYF. Written as DNA, the CDR3 is TGTGCCAGCAGCCCCACCCCGGGAAGAGGGCCCTACGAGCAGTACTTC.

The rearrangement links TRBV19 to TRBJ1-3; no firm D call. V was clipped by 5 bases and J by 0 bases, with 8 bases between them. The CDR3 covers 14 residues. The germline V gene has CDR1 LNHDA and CDR2 SQIVND (reference sequence). The CDR3 here is CASSPTPSGNTIYF. CDR3 in DNA: TGTGCCAGTAGTCCGACTCCCTCTGGAAACACCATATATTTT.

The CDR3 spells CASSPWEISYEQYF. The DNA for the CDR3 is TGCGCCAGCAGCCCCTGGGAGATCTCCTACGAGCAGTACTTC. The gene calls are TRBV5-1 and TRBJ2-7; tentatively, D is TRBD2 (5 bases). Trimming removed 4 bases from V and 0 bases from J, with 11 bases in between. Germline CDR1 is SGHRS and CDR2 is YFSETQ. The CDR3 runs 14 residues.

The chain has TRBV28 and TRBJ1-5; D might be TRBD1 (5 bases). Per the germline V gene, CDR1 is MDHEN and CDR2 is SYDVKM. The CDR3 is 17 amino acids. Deletions cut 5 bases from V and 5 bases from J, with 22 bases between. The DNA for the CDR3 is TGTGCCAGCAGTAACCCCCTGTTTGGCCAGGGCCATCAGCCCCAGCATTTT. Translation: CASSNPLFGQGHQPQHF.

The chain couples TRBV18 to TRBJ2-1, with 9 bases fitting TRBD2. V dropped 2 bases and J dropped 7; count of bases not matched to a gene: 9. CDR3 length equals 16 residues. CDR1 and CDR2 (germline): KGHSH, LQKENI. The CDR3 spells CASSPGGRASVNEQFF. CDR3 in DNA: TGTGCCAGCTCACCAGGCGGGAGGGCCTCTGTGAATGAGCAGTTCTTC.

This chain joins TRBV7-2 and TRBJ2-2, with D perhaps matching TRBD1 (6 bases). CDR3 length: 18 amino acids. Germline V gene lookup returns CDR1 SGHTA and CDR2 FQGNSA. Trimming removed 3 bases at V and 5 bases at J, with 22 bases between. The CDR3 DNA follows: TGTGCCAGCAGCTTTCGGGACATTTTTAGGGGGAGTACCGGGGAGCTGTTTTTT. Amino acids: CASSFRDIFRGSTGELFF. Complete variable domain (other parts from reference TRBV7-2 and TRBJ2-2): GAGVSQSPSNKVTEKGKDVELRCDPISGHTALYWYRQSLGQGLEFLIYFQGNSAPDKSGLPSDRFSAERTGGSVSTLTIQRTQQEDSAVYLCASSFRDIFRGSTGELFFGEGSRLTVL.

The chain uses TRBV12-3 or TRBV12-4 and TRBJ1-2; no reliable D call. V shed 6 bases and J shed 8 bases, with 10 bases lying between them. The CDR3 has 11 amino acids. DNA for the CDR3: TGTGCCAGCAGCGATTTGGGCGGCTACACCTTC. The encoded protein is CASSDLGGYTF.